This T cell receptor (beta chain) was recovered during a study of T cell changes during pregnancy in multiple sclerosis. Generated by immunoSEQ multiplex PCR, the TCRdb table keeps only in-frame clones and is missing some. The sample records roughly 59,000 clones, roughly 89% being singletons. Germline loops: CDR1 LGHNA, CDR2 YSLEER. J lost 7 bases, V lost 3 bases, and 5 bases had no gene match. The CDR3 is 16 amino acids. The source of this sequence is a female donor in good health, enrolled as a control in a pregnancy study. The sequencing here drew on peripheral blood, taken in the third trimester of pregnancy. The chain combines TRBV4-3 with TRBJ2-1, with 14 bases identical to TRBD2. CDR3 coding DNA: TGCGCCAGCAGCCAGGGGACTAGCGGGGGCCGGAATGAGCAGTTCTTC. It yields the protein CASSQGTSGGRNEQFF.